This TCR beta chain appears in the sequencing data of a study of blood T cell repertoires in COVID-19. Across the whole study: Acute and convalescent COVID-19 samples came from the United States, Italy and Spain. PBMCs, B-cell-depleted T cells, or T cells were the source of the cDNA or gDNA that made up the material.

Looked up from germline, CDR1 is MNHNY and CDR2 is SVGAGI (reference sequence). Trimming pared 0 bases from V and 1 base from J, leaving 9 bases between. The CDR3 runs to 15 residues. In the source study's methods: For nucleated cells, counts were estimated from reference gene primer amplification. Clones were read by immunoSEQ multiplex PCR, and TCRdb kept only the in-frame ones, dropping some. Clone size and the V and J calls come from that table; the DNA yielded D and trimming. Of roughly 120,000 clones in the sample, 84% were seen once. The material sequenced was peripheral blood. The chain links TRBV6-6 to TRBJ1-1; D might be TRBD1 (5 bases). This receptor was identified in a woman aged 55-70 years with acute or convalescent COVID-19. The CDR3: CASSYSQGSNTEAFF. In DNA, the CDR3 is TGTGCCAGCAGTTACTCGCAGGGTTCGAACACTGAAGCTTTCTTT.